Following are 31 T cell receptor beta chains from one sample sequenced in a study of radiation and T cells in renal cell carcinoma. Sequencing used immunoSEQ multiplex PCR; TCRdb keeps in-frame clones, though not all of them. Among 150,000 or so clones, 88% were seen once, and the ten largest hold 4.1%. Regarding time point: baseline pretreatment blood. Treatment denoted: 15 Gy SBRT to primary tumor, nephrectomy 4 weeks later. The sequencing used blood, collected from a patient whose treatment included radiotherapy and nephrectomy. The receptors derive from a woman between 65 and 79 years old with renal cell carcinoma.

This rearrangement joins TRBV6-1 to TRBJ1-1; TRBD1 matches at 10 bases. V was clipped by 7 bases and J by 4 bases; unmatched bases: 9. The germline gives CDR1 MNHNS, CDR2 SASEGT. CDR3 length: 15 residues. The CDR3 sequence: CASTGTGALGTEAFF. As DNA, the CDR3 is TGTGCCAGCACCGGGACAGGGGCATTGGGCACTGAAGCTTTCTTT.

This clone appeared a few times. The V call is TRBV9, the J call TRBJ1-5; weak D call: TRBD1 (6 bases). This CDR3 region has 14 residues. V lost 0 bases and J 3 bases, leaving 7 bases between the germline ends. From germline, CDR1 is SGDLS and CDR2 YYNGEE. The DNA for the CDR3 is TGTGCCAGCAGCGTAGGACAGGTCAATCAGCCCCAGCATTTT. It encodes CASSVGQVNQPQHF.

The chain employs TRBV19 and TRBJ1-1; unclear D gene. Looked up from germline, CDR1 is LNHDA and CDR2 is SQIVND (reference sequence). Trimming removed 1 base at V and 5 bases at J, with 8 bases between. The CDR3 loop spans 13 amino acids. This CDR3 is CASSIGLGTEAFF. The DNA of the CDR3 is TGTGCCAGTAGTATAGGATTGGGGACTGAAGCTTTCTTT. The full variable domain, completed using reference TRBV19 and TRBJ1-1, is DGGITQSPKYLFRKEGQNVTLSCEQNLNHDAMYWYRQDPGQGLRLIYYSQIVNDFQKGDIAEGYSVSREKKESFPLTVTSAQKNPTAFYLCASSIGLGTEAFFGQGTRLTVV.

This clone was observed a single time. V is TRBV5-6 and J is TRBJ2-1; D may be TRBD1 (5 bases). The CDR3 contains 13 residues. The germline CDR1 and CDR2 sequences are SGHDT and YYEEEE. The V gene lost 1 base and the J gene lost 6 bases, with 8 bases spanning the gap. The CDR3 protein is CASSLPGINEQFF. CDR3 nucleotide sequence: TGTGCCAGCAGCTTGCCAGGGATCAATGAGCAGTTCTTC.

The genes are TRBV5-1 and TRBJ2-1; no clear D gene. V was trimmed by 4 bases and J by 5 bases, leaving 13 bases between them. This CDR3 comprises 14 residues. Germline CDR1 SGHRS, CDR2 YFSETQ. CDR3 DNA sequence: TGCGCCAGCAGCCTGGGCGGACGCGACAATGAGCAGTTCTTC. Its protein is CASSLGGRDNEQFF.

CDR3 in amino acids: CASSGGNSYEQYF. The DNA for the CDR3 is TGTGCCAGCAGTGGTGGCAACTCCTACGAGCAGTACTTC. The chain is built from TRBV6-1 and TRBJ2-7; no firm D call. The V gene lost 4 bases and the J gene lost 0 bases, with 7 bases spanning the gap. The CDR3 runs 13 residues. The V gene's germline CDR1 is MNHNS and CDR2 SASEGT.

The J gene is TRBJ1-3, the V gene TRBV4-2, with 7 bases identical to TRBD1. Per germline, CDR1 LGHNA and CDR2 YNFKEQ. The CDR3 extends over 15 amino acids. V dropped 3 bases and J dropped 0; count of bases not matched to a gene: 2. CDR3 coding DNA: TGTGCCAGCAGCCAGCAGGGGGACTCTGGAAACACCATATATTTT. Amino acid sequence: CASSQQGDSGNTIYF.

The J gene is TRBJ1-4, the V gene TRBV28; 7 bases fit TRBD1. The J segment lost 3 bases and the V segment lost 2 bases, leaving 9 bases of the junction unmatched. The CDR3 totals 17 residues. Germline-derived CDR1 and CDR2 are MDHEN and SYDVKM. CDR3 in amino acids: CASSLRSAGGPNEKLFF. In DNA, the CDR3 is TGTGCCAGCAGTTTAAGGTCGGCAGGGGGACCTAATGAAAAACTGTTTTTT.

V and J are TRBV9 and TRBJ1-6; D is ambiguous. The CDR3 extends over 16 amino acids. Germline loops: CDR1 SGDLS, CDR2 YYNGEE. Trimming left V 6 bases short and J 7 bases short, with 20 bases between. CDR3 nucleotides: TGTGCCAGCACTCCGAGGGAGACATCAAAAAATTCACCCCTCCACTTT. This encodes CASTPRETSKNSPLHF. The whole variable domain, remainder taken from reference TRBV9 and TRBJ1-6, is DSGVTQTPKHLITATGQRVTLRCSPRSGDLSVYWYQQSLDQGLQFLIQYYNGEERAKGNILERFSAQQFPDLHSELNLSSLELGDSALYFCASTPRETSKNSPLHFGNGTRLTVT.

V usage is TRBV7-6 and J usage is TRBJ2-3; TRBD2 might be the D (7 bases). Trimming stripped 5 bases from V and 2 bases from J, with 17 bases between. Per the germline V gene, CDR1 is SGHVS and CDR2 is FNYEAQ. CDR3 size: 16 residues. Here the CDR3 reads CASSLGGGVFTDTQYF. The DNA of the CDR3 is TGTGCCAGCAGCCTCGGAGGGGGGGTCTTCACAGATACGCAGTATTTT.

This chain links TRBV19 with TRBJ1-2, with D unresolved. The CDR3 is 12 amino acids. The germline V gene encodes CDR1 LNHDA and CDR2 SQIVND (reference sequence). V lost 3 bases and J 0 bases, leaving 2 bases between the germline ends. CDR3 nucleotide sequence: TGTGCCAGTAGTATGGCTAACTATGGCTACACCTTC. Amino acid sequence: CASSMANYGYTF. Full variable domain (outside the CDR3, taken from reference TRBV19 and TRBJ1-2): DGGITQSPKYLFRKEGQNVTLSCEQNLNHDAMYWYRQDPGQGLRLIYYSQIVNDFQKGDIAEGYSVSREKKESFPLTVTSAQKNPTAFYLCASSMANYGYTFGSGTRLTVV.

The chain couples TRBV9 to TRBJ2-1; 9 nucleotides agree with TRBD2. CDR1 SGDLS and CDR2 YYNGEE come from the germline V gene. The CDR3 sequence is 16 residues long. Trimming removed 0 bases from V and 4 bases from J; junction bases left unmatched: 5. CDR3 coding DNA: TGTGCCAGCAGCGTAGGAGGGCTAGCGGGGTACAATGAGCAGTTCTTC. Residues: CASSVGGLAGYNEQFF. Drawing the rest from reference TRBV9 and TRBJ2-1, the complete variable domain is DSGVTQTPKHLITATGQRVTLRCSPRSGDLSVYWYQQSLDQGLQFLIQYYNGEERAKGNILERFSAQQFPDLHSELNLSSLELGDSALYFCASSVGGLAGYNEQFFGPGTRLTVL.

The chain links TRBV7-2 to TRBJ1-6; D gene uncertain. Trimming pared 1 base from V and 5 bases from J, leaving 6 bases between. Per germline, CDR1 SGHTA and CDR2 FQGNSA. The CDR3 has 14 amino acids. CDR3 loop: CASSLVTNNSPLHF. The CDR3 region has the DNA TGTGCCAGCAGCTTAGTGACAAATAATTCACCCCTCCACTTT.

The chain combines TRBV15 with TRBJ1-2; D unclear. V gave up 0 bases and J gave up 7 bases, with 15 bases separating them. The germline V gene has CDR1 LNHNV and CDR2 YYDKDF (reference sequence). The CDR3 covers 15 residues. CDR3 DNA: TGTGCCACCAGCAGAGACGTCACAAAGTCGGGTGGCTACACCTTC. Protein product: CATSRDVTKSGGYTF.

The chain employs TRBV6-5 and TRBJ1-6; D may be TRBD1 (5 bases). The CDR3 length is 13 residues. The germline CDR1 and CDR2 sequences are MNHEY and SVGAGI. Trimming removed 6 bases at V and 7 bases at J, with 10 bases between. The CDR3 DNA follows: TGTGCCAGCAGAGGGGCTCGAAATTCACCCCTCCACTTT. Translated: CASRGARNSPLHF.

The chain has TRBV9 and TRBJ2-7; 7 bases are shared with TRBD1. The CDR3 covers 16 residues. Per germline, CDR1 SGDLS and CDR2 YYNGEE. V shed 0 bases, J shed 0 bases, and the junction held 6 bases outside the gene matches. CDR3 protein: CASSVATGTVSYEQYF. The CDR3 coding sequence is TGTGCCAGCAGCGTAGCGACCGGGACAGTCTCCTACGAGCAGTACTTC. The full variable domain, rest sourced from reference TRBV9 and TRBJ2-7, is DSGVTQTPKHLITATGQRVTLRCSPRSGDLSVYWYQQSLDQGLQFLIQYYNGEERAKGNILERFSAQQFPDLHSELNLSSLELGDSALYFCASSVATGTVSYEQYFGPGTRLTVT.

J is TRBJ2-3 and V is TRBV5-1; 10 bases agree with TRBD2. The CDR3 loop spans 14 amino acids. Trimming took 4 bases from V and 6 from J; bases not matched to a gene: 5. Germline values: CDR1 SGHRS, CDR2 YFSETQ. The CDR3 protein is CASSLGLAADTQYF. CDR3 DNA: TGCGCCAGCAGCCTCGGACTAGCGGCCGATACGCAGTATTTT.

The V gene is TRBV21-1, the J gene TRBJ2-2; whether TRBD1, the table's D call, matches the DNA was not checked. TRBV21-1 is a pseudogene locus. The CDR3 extends over 14 amino acids. The CDR3 loop reads CASRGTGNTGELFF. CDR3 nucleotides: TGTGCCAGCCGCGGGACAGGGAACACCGGGGAGCTGTTTTTT.

The genes are TRBV5-6 and TRBJ1-1; D might be TRBD1 (6 bases). V was clipped by 4 bases and J by 10 bases, with 14 bases between them. The germline gives CDR1 SGHDT, CDR2 YYEEEE. The CDR3 runs 12 residues. CDR3 protein: CASSRTERTAFF. CDR3 in DNA: TGTGCCAGCAGCCGGACAGAACGTACAGCTTTCTTT. The variable domain in full, with the rest retrieved from reference TRBV5-6 and TRBJ1-1, is DAGVTQSPTHLIKTRGQQVTLRCSPKSGHDTVSWYQQALGQGPQFIFQYYEEEERQRGNFPDRFSGHQFPNYSSELNVNALLLGDSALYLCASSRTERTAFFGQGTRLTVV.

DNA for the CDR3: TGTGCCAGCAGTGCTTGGCGGGCGAGCACAGATACGCAGTATTTT. As protein: CASSAWRASTDTQYF. The gene calls are TRBV25-1 and TRBJ2-3; D perhaps matches TRBD2 (5 bases). Looked up from germline, CDR1 is MGHDK and CDR2 is SYGVNS. The CDR3 runs to 15 residues. The V and J ends lost 4 bases and 0 bases respectively, with 11 bases between them.

This sequence joins TRBV7-8 and TRBJ2-7, with D uncertain. V was clipped by 5 bases and J by 10 bases, with 21 bases between them. This CDR3 contains 14 residues. Germline CDR1 is SGHVS and CDR2 is FQNEAQ. The CDR3 is CASSTATRTQSQYF. CDR3 in DNA: TGTGCCAGCAGCACCGCCACCCGGACCCAATCTCAGTACTTC.

The chain is built from TRBV5-1 and TRBJ1-4, with D unresolved. The V gene's germline CDR1 is SGHRS and CDR2 YFSETQ. The CDR3 consists of 14 residues. Trimming stripped 4 bases from V and 0 bases from J, with 7 bases between. CDR3 sequence reads: CASSATATNEKLFF. For the CDR3, the DNA is TGCGCCAGCAGCGCCACCGCAACTAATGAAAAACTGTTTTTT.

The J gene is TRBJ1-5, the V gene TRBV10-2; the D gene is possibly TRBD1 (5 bases). Germline assignment: CDR1 WSHSY and CDR2 SAAADI. CDR3 length equals 13 residues. V was pared by 2 bases and J by 7 bases, with 9 bases between. The CDR3 loop is CASSEGGGQPQHF. Here the CDR3 DNA reads TGCGCCAGCAGTGAGGGGGGGGGACAGCCCCAGCATTTT.

The V gene is TRBV6-5, the J gene TRBJ2-1; 13 bases match TRBD2. The junction had 0 bases not matched to a gene; V was cut back by 2 bases and J by 5 bases. CDR1 is MNHEY, CDR2 SVGAGI, per germline. The CDR3 totals 15 residues. CDR3 region: CASSYGLAGDNEQFF. The CDR3 DNA is TGTGCCAGCAGTTACGGACTAGCGGGGGACAATGAGCAGTTCTTC.

The rearrangement uses TRBV28 and TRBJ1-2, with D perhaps TRBD1 (5 bases). The CDR3 is 16 amino acids. Trimming pared 7 bases from V and 5 bases from J, leaving 23 bases between. CDR1 MDHEN and CDR2 SYDVKM come from the germline V gene. CDR3 sequence reads: CASIPNPPWDGYGYTF. CDR3 nucleotides: TGTGCCAGCATCCCCAACCCCCCCTGGGACGGTTATGGCTACACCTTC.

The rearrangement links TRBV28 to TRBJ2-6, with D possibly matching TRBD2 (5 bases). This CDR3 contains 15 residues. V was trimmed by 6 bases and J by 2 bases, leaving 11 bases between them. Germline V gene lookup returns CDR1 MDHEN and CDR2 SYDVKM. The CDR3 spells CASSRFGTGANVLTF. The CDR3 nucleotides are TGTGCCAGCAGCCGGTTCGGGACTGGGGCCAACGTCCTGACTTTC. The variable domain in full, completed from reference TRBV28 and TRBJ2-6, reads DVKVTQSSRYLVKRTGEKVFLECVQDMDHENMFWYRQDPGLGLRLIYFSYDVKMKEKGDIPEGYSVSREKKERFSLILESASTNQTSMYLCASSRFGTGANVLTFGAGSRLTVL.

The chain is built from TRBV5-1 and TRBJ2-6, with no clear D. The V end was cut by 1 base, the J end by 0 bases, with 5 bases between. CDR3 size: 15 residues. Looked up from germline, CDR1 is SGHRS and CDR2 is YFSETQ. The CDR3 DNA is TGCGCCAGCAGCTTGTCCGACTCTGGGGCCAACGTCCTGACTTTC. Translation gives CASSLSDSGANVLTF.

The V and J genes are TRBV5-1 and TRBJ1-5; 9 bases agree with TRBD1. The CDR3 is 15 residues long. The trim removed 0 bases at V and 5 bases at J, leaving 3 bases unmatched. The germline V gene encodes CDR1 SGHRS and CDR2 YFSETQ. The CDR3 spells CASSLEGQGDQPQHF. The CDR3 DNA is TGCGCCAGCAGCTTGGAGGGACAGGGCGATCAGCCCCAGCATTTT.

DNA for the CDR3: TGTGCCAGCAGCCCCATTGGGGGAGCTAACTATGGCTACACCTTC. This translates into CASSPIGGANYGYTF. The J gene is TRBJ1-2, the V gene TRBV7-2, with D perhaps TRBD1 (5 bases). The germline CDR1 and CDR2 sequences are SGHTA and FQGNSA. V dropped 5 bases and J dropped 0 bases, with 13 bases sitting between them. This CDR3 has 15 amino acids.

The chain links TRBV7-9 to TRBJ1-2, with no clear D. The CDR3 extends over 12 amino acids. In germline, CDR1 is SEHNR, CDR2 FQNEAQ (reference sequence). With 1 base removed from V and 5 bases from J, the gap between germline ends came to 5 bases. CDR3 sequence: CASSLEGYGYTF. CDR3 bases: TGTGCCAGCAGCTTAGAAGGATATGGCTACACCTTC.

The chain recombines TRBV11-1 with TRBJ2-5; 8 positions agree with TRBD1. The length of the CDR3 is 14 residues. V lost 4 bases and J lost 1; bases outside the gene matches: 2. Germline assignment: CDR1 SGHAT and CDR2 FQDESV (reference sequence). CDR3 loop: CASSSDRGQETQYF. The CDR3 bases are TGTGCCAGCAGCTCCGACAGGGGCCAAGAGACCCAGTACTTC. Filled out from reference TRBV11-1 and TRBJ2-5, the complete variable domain reads EAEVAQSPRYKITEKSQAVAFWCDPISGHATLYWYRQILGQGPELLVQFQDESVVDDSQLPKDRFSAERLKGVDSTLKIQPAELGDSAMYLCASSSDRGQETQYFGPGTRLLVL.